The sequence of this TCR beta chain was determined in a study of PD-L1 blockade in urothelial cancer. CDR3 length: 14 residues. CDR1 and CDR2 from the germline V gene are SGHRS and YFSETQ. The J segment lost 2 bases and the V segment lost 2 bases, leaving 3 bases of the junction unmatched. Method: immunoSEQ multiplex PCR; TCRdb's copy keeps in-frame clones and lacks some. Of roughly 21,000 clones listed, almost 90% are singletons. This clone was detected once. Urothelial carcinoma in patients was locally advanced or metastatic. This clonotype was sampled from an older woman with urothelial cancer. The chain uses TRBV5-1 and TRBJ2-7; 8 nucleotides align to TRBD1. Source: PBMCs, taken around atezolizumab (anti-PD-L1) treatment. Here the CDR3 DNA reads TGCGCCAGCAGCTTCGGGACAGGAGCCTACGAGCAGTACTTC. This translates into CASSFGTGAYEQYF.